This T cell receptor (beta chain) derives from a study of T cell repertoires in cytomegalovirus infection. This clonotype has just a few counts. Its antigen is unidentified. A single record per CDR3 protein comes from TCRdb applying MiXCR to the reads. Of around 430,000 distinct CDR3 sequences in the sample, 42% were seen once. V lost 5 bases, J lost 1 base, and 7 bases stayed unmatched. This CDR3 has 15 amino acids. Germline V gene sequence: CDR1 SGHTA, CDR2 FQGNSA. The receptor comes from a human donor in good health (CMV status not recorded). Some clones in this sample may be carry-over from other donors' samples. Material: cultured PBMCs, obtained from culture after CMV antigen stimulation. The genes are TRBV7-2 and TRBJ1-1; 7 nucleotides match TRBD1. This CDR3 is CASSQDRAGNTEAFF. CDR3 nucleotides: TGTGCCAGCAGCCAAGACAGGGCAGGGAACACTGAAGCTTTCTTT.